This passage covers 23 T cell receptor beta chains from one sample sequenced in a study of a mutant IDH1 vaccine in newly diagnosed glioma. The sample's time point: week 35, safety follow-up. A single vaccine dose contained 300 ug of mutant IDH1 20-mer peptide, and topical imiquimod was used with it. The antigens these receptors bind are not known. Only in-frame clones appear in the TCRdb table, and some are missing; sequencing was by immunoSEQ multiplex PCR. The repertoire holds 40,000 to 45,000 clones, around 83% seen once, with approximately 4.6% in the top ten. Here the sequenced sample was PBMCs, taken from a glioma patient whose treatment included an IDH1 peptide vaccine. The receptors were gathered from a woman in her 50s with glioma.

The chain recombines TRBV7-9 with TRBJ2-3, with TRBD1 matching 8 bases. CDR1 and CDR2 from the germline V gene are SEHNR and FQNEAQ (reference sequence). This CDR3 contains 15 residues. V gave up 3 bases and J gave up 2 bases; unmatched junction bases: 4. CDR3 sequence (DNA): TGTGCCAGCAGCTTCGGGGGACAGGCCACAGATACGCAGTATTTT. This gives the protein CASSFGGQATDTQYF.

This chain uses TRBV7-8 with TRBJ1-5; D is uncertain. This CDR3 comprises 15 residues. V was cut by 1 base and J by 6 bases, with 13 bases left in between. Germline V CDR1 and CDR2: SGHVS, FQNEAQ. The chain's CDR3 is CASSLDAGPSQPQHF. CDR3 DNA sequence: TGTGCCAGCAGCTTAGACGCGGGTCCCAGTCAGCCCCAGCATTTT.

This clone was observed a few times. The chain carries TRBV2 and TRBJ1-2; 9 bases map to TRBD1. With 3 bases clipped from V and 5 bases from J, the junction kept 4 bases outside the gene matches. The germline gives CDR1 SNHLY, CDR2 FYNNEI. The CDR3 contains 14 residues. CDR3 nucleotides: TGTGCCAGCAGTGACCTGACAGGGGGTTATGGCTACACCTTC. Translated, it gives CASSDLTGGYGYTF. Using reference TRBV2 and TRBJ1-2 for the parts outside the CDR3, the full variable domain is EPEVTQTPSHQVTQMGQEVILRCVPISNHLYFYWYRQILGQKVEFLVSFYNNEISEKSEIFDDQFSVERPDGSNFTLKIRSTKLEDSAMYFCASSDLTGGYGYTFGSGTRLTVV.

This clone occurred a few times. The rearrangement uses TRBV7-2 and TRBJ1-1; D gene uncertain. The V gene's germline CDR1 is SGHTA and CDR2 FQGNSA. V gave up 6 bases and J gave up 1 base, with 9 bases separating them. This CDR3 is built from 13 residues. The CDR3 region has the DNA TGTGCCAGCAGACCTACCCGGAACACTGAAGCTTTCTTT. This gives the protein CASRPTRNTEAFF.

The V gene is TRBV11-2, the J gene TRBJ1-6, with D unclear. CDR3 length: 15 amino acids. Germline V gives CDR1 SGHAT, CDR2 FQNNGV. Trimming shortened V by 2 bases and J by 6 bases, and 11 bases separated the two germline ends. The CDR3 protein is CASSLRPVGNSPLHF. CDR3 bases: TGTGCCAGCAGCTTACGTCCGGTTGGTAATTCACCCCTCCACTTT.

V and J are TRBV5-6 and TRBJ2-5; the D gene is possibly TRBD1 (6 bases). Germline V gene data show CDR1 as SGHDT and CDR2 as YYEEEE. The V end lost 3 bases, the J end lost 10 bases, and 10 bases lay between the germline ends. The CDR3 consists of 11 residues. CDR3 in DNA: TGTGCCAGCAGCTCCCCCAGGGGCCAGTACTTC. Translated, it gives CASSSPRGQYF.

This clone occurred a few times. The rearrangement links TRBV9 to TRBJ2-5; D is possibly TRBD2 (5 bases). This CDR3 comprises 14 residues. Germline loops: CDR1 SGDLS, CDR2 YYNGEE. The V and J ends lost 0 bases and 2 bases respectively, with 8 bases between them. The CDR3 here is CASSVDLAQETQYF. CDR3 coding DNA: TGTGCCAGCAGCGTAGATCTAGCTCAAGAGACCCAGTACTTC. The full variable domain, its missing parts supplied by reference TRBV9 and TRBJ2-5, is DSGVTQTPKHLITATGQRVTLRCSPRSGDLSVYWYQQSLDQGLQFLIQYYNGEERAKGNILERFSAQQFPDLHSELNLSSLELGDSALYFCASSVDLAQETQYFGPGTRLLVL.

V is TRBV6-6 and J is TRBJ2-1; D perhaps matches TRBD1 (6 bases). From germline, CDR1 is MNHNY and CDR2 SVGAGI (reference sequence). The V end was cut by 5 bases, the J end by 8 bases, with 16 bases between. The CDR3 sequence is 14 residues long. The CDR3 DNA reads TGTGCCAGCAGTCCGGGACAAACAAGCGATGAGCAGTTCTTC. Residues: CASSPGQTSDEQFF.

The chain links TRBV5-4 to TRBJ1-1; D is undetermined. Looked up from germline, CDR1 is SGHNT and CDR2 is YYREEE (reference sequence). The CDR3 is 15 amino acids. Between the trimmed V and J ends, which lost 2 bases and 1 base, there was a span of 12 bases. The CDR3 sequence: CASSFGAAANTEAFF. Written as DNA, the CDR3 is TGTGCCAGCAGCTTCGGTGCAGCAGCGAACACTGAAGCTTTCTTT.

The V gene is TRBV27, the J gene TRBJ2-2; 11 bases line up with TRBD2. The CDR3 contains 14 residues. J was trimmed by 6 bases and V by 6 bases; bases with no gene match: 3. Germline values: CDR1 MNHEY, CDR2 SMNVEV (reference sequence). This chain's CDR3 is CASRLAGASGELFF. The CDR3 nucleotides read TGTGCCAGCAGACTAGCGGGGGCCTCCGGGGAGCTGTTTTTT.

V gene TRBV29-1 combines with J gene TRBJ2-5, with D hard to call. Between the trimmed V and J ends, which lost 2 bases and 13 bases, there was a span of 14 bases. The CDR3 is 11 amino acids. The germline CDR1 and CDR2 sequences are SQVTM and ANQGSEA. CDR3 sequence reads: CSVELWTSRYF. CDR3 DNA: TGCAGCGTTGAACTTTGGACGTCTCGGTACTTC.

V gene TRBV10-2 combines with J gene TRBJ1-3; perhaps TRBD1 as D (5 bases). Germline CDR1 and CDR2: WSHSY and SAAADI. V lost 7 bases and J lost 0, with 10 bases in between. There are 14 residues in the CDR3. The DNA for the CDR3 is TGCGCCAGCACCAGGGCCACCTCTGGAAACACCATATATTTT. The encoded protein is CASTRATSGNTIYF.

This chain joins TRBV5-6 and TRBJ1-1; D call uncertain. Trimming took 1 base from V and 3 from J, leaving 7 bases between them. The CDR3 is 13 residues long. The V gene's germline CDR1 is SGHDT and CDR2 YYEEEE. CDR3 region: CASSLKRYTEAFF. The CDR3 nucleotides are TGTGCCAGCAGCTTGAAAAGGTACACTGAAGCTTTCTTT. The entire variable domain, with the rest obtained from reference TRBV5-6 and TRBJ1-1, is as follows: DAGVTQSPTHLIKTRGQQVTLRCSPKSGHDTVSWYQQALGQGPQFIFQYYEEEERQRGNFPDRFSGHQFPNYSSELNVNALLLGDSALYLCASSLKRYTEAFFGQGTRLTVV.

The J gene is TRBJ1-6, the V gene TRBV7-9; the D gene is possibly TRBD1 (5 bases). With 0 bases removed from V and 14 bases from J, the gap between germline ends came to 8 bases. CDR1 and CDR2 (germline): SEHNR, FQNEAQ (reference sequence). The CDR3 spans 12 residues. The CDR3 DNA sequence: TGTGCCAGCAGCTTAGCGGACAAGGCCCTCCACTTT. Amino acid sequence: CASSLADKALHF.

Comments on this clone: Distinct nucleotide sequences in the sample also encode this CDR3. The chain has TRBV10-3 and TRBJ2-7, with D possibly being TRBD1 (6 bases). Germline-derived CDR1 and CDR2 are ENHRY and SYGVKD. V lost 3 bases and J lost 4, with 7 bases in between. There are 12 residues in the CDR3. Here the CDR3 reads CAISEQGYEQYF. The CDR3 nucleotides read TGTGCCATCAGTGAACAGGGTTACGAGCAGTACTTC.

V usage is TRBV6-4 and J usage is TRBJ2-1; 9 bases line up with TRBD2. Losses at the gene ends were 2 bases for V and 11 bases for J; bases not matched to a gene: 7. This CDR3 is 14 amino acids long. The germline V gene encodes CDR1 MRHNA and CDR2 SNTAGT. CDR3 amino acids: CASSDEGLAGKQFF. The CDR3 DNA reads as TGTGCCAGCAGTGACGAGGGGCTAGCGGGGAAGCAGTTCTTC.

The rearrangement joins TRBV7-9 to TRBJ2-1; 12 bases line up with TRBD2. The J segment lost 0 bases and the V segment lost 11 bases, leaving 14 bases of the junction unmatched. The CDR3 covers 18 residues. From germline, CDR1 is SEHNR and CDR2 FQNEAQ (reference sequence). In DNA, the CDR3 is TGTGCCGGAAGGGGGACTAGCGGGTTCCCGAGCTCCTACAATGAGCAGTTCTTC. Its translation is CAGRGTSGFPSSYNEQFF.

The chain is built from TRBV6-1 and TRBJ1-1; D may be TRBD1 (6 bases). The CDR3 covers 14 residues. Germline lookup yields CDR1 MNHNS and CDR2 SASEGT. With 3 bases removed from V and 4 bases from J, the gap between germline ends came to 12 bases. The CDR3 sequence: CASSEVGGSTEAFF. The DNA for the CDR3 is TGTGCCAGCAGTGAGGTAGGGGGAAGCACTGAAGCTTTCTTT.

The gene calls are TRBV27 and TRBJ2-5; either TRBD1 or TRBD2 may fit D (5 bases each). The germline V and J ends were trimmed by 6 bases and 2 bases, with 19 bases remaining between them. Germline CDR1 MNHEY, CDR2 SMNVEV (reference sequence). The CDR3 is made up of 16 amino acids. The CDR3 reads CASSPGTAIEQETQYF. CDR3 sequence (DNA): TGTGCCAGCAGCCCCGGGACGGCAATTGAGCAAGAGACCCAGTACTTC.

The genes are TRBV7-2 and TRBJ2-7; no definite D call. This CDR3 spans 12 amino acids. V was trimmed by 4 bases and J by 5 bases, leaving 9 bases between them. The germline gives CDR1 SGHTA, CDR2 FQGNSA. The CDR3 DNA reads as TGTGCCAGCAGCTATAGCTCGCACGAGCAGTACTTC. Translating it yields CASSYSSHEQYF.

In nucleotides, the CDR3 is TGTGCCAGCAGTGAGTCCTACAATGAGCAGTTCTTC. Amino acid sequence: CASSESYNEQFF. V usage is TRBV6-1 and J usage is TRBJ2-1, with unresolved D. This CDR3 comprises 12 residues. V was shortened by 3 bases and J by 1 base, with 1 base between the two germline ends. Germline V lookup: CDR1 MNHNS, CDR2 SASEGT.

The chain has TRBV7-9 and TRBJ2-7; D remains ambiguous. This CDR3 is built from 13 residues. Trimming cost V 6 bases and J 0 bases, with 9 bases left between them. Germline loops: CDR1 SEHNR, CDR2 FQNEAQ (reference sequence). As DNA, the CDR3 is TGTGCCAGCAGTCACCAGGTCTCCTACGAGCAGTACTTC. Protein product: CASSHQVSYEQYF.

The chain carries TRBV10-3 and TRBJ1-1; a weak D match, TRBD1 (5 bases). V lost 6 bases to trimming and J lost 5 bases, with 10 bases between them. CDR1 is ENHRY, CDR2 SYGVKD, per germline. The CDR3 runs 12 residues. For the CDR3, the DNA is TGTGCCATCAGGGGAGGGGAAACTGAAGCTTTCTTT. Encoded protein: CAIRGGETEAFF.